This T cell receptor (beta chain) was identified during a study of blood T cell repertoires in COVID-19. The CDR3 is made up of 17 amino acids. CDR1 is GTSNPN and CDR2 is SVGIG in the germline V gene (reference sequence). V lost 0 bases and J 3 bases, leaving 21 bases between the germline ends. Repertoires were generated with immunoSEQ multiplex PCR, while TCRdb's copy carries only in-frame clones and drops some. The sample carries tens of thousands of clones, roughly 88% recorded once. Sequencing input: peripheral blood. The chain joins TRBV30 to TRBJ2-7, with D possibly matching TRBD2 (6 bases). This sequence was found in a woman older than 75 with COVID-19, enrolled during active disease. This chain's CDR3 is CAWSVLGTFSGDYEQYF. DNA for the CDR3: TGTGCCTGGAGTGTACTAGGGACCTTCTCGGGGGACTACGAGCAGTACTTC.